The present T cell receptor (beta chain) was sequenced within a study of T cells in Graves' hyperthyroidism and ophthalmopathy. This CDR3 is 16 amino acids long. Trimming took 2 bases from V and 3 from J; bases not matched to a gene: 7. Germline V CDR1 and CDR2: MDHEN, SYDVKM. Amplification yielded TCR beta CDR3 regions, with RNA transcripts as the source. Researchers ran a first-round RT-PCR on the TCR CDR3 using the HTBI primer set. TCRdb independently ran MiXCR on the multiplex PCR reads; one entry per CDR3 protein. This table holds approximately 530,000 distinct CDR3 sequences, over 15% found once.

This sequence joins TRBV28 and TRBJ1-5; 7 bases map to TRBD1. The sequencing sample was made of blood. The receptor comes from a woman between 18 and 29 years old with Graves' hyperthyroidism. The CDR3 region has the DNA TGTGCCAGCAGTTTACGGGACAGCGGACTCAATCAGCCCCAGCATTTT. It yields the protein CASSLRDSGLNQPQHF.